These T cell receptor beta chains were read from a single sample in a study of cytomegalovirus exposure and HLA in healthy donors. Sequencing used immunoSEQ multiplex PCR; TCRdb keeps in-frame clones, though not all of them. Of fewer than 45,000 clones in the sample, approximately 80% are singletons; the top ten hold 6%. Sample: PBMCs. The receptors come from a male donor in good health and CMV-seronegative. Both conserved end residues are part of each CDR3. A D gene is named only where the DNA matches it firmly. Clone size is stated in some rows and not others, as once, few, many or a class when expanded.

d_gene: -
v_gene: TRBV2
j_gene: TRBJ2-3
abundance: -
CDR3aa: CASREDFTDTQYF
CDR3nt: TGTGCCAGCAGGGAAGACTTCACAGATACGCAGTATTTT

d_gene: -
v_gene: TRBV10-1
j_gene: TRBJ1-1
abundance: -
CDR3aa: CASSESTGQNTEAFF
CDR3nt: TGCGCCAGCAGTGAGTCGACAGGACAGAACACTGAAGCTTTCTTT

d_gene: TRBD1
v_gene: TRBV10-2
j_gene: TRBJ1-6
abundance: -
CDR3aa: CATGTGSSYNSPLHF
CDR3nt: TGCGCCACCGGGACAGGTAGCTCCTATAATTCACCCCTCCACTTT

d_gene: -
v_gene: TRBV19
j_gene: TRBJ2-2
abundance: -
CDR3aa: CASSIVTGVTGELFF
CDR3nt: TGTGCCAGTAGTATAGTAACAGGTGTCACCGGGGAGCTGTTTTTT

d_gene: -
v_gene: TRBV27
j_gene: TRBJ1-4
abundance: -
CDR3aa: CASSLSGTYAEKLFF
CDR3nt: TGTGCCAGCAGTTTATCTGGGACATATGCTGAAAAACTGTTTTTT

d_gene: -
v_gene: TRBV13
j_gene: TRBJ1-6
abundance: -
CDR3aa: CASAGDNSPLHF
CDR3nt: TGTGCCAGTGCAGGTGATAATTCACCCCTCCACTTT

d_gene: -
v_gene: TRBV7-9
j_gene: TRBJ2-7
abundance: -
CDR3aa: CSSSEGLSYEQYF
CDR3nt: TGTTCCAGCAGCGAGGGACTCAGCTACGAGCAGTACTTC

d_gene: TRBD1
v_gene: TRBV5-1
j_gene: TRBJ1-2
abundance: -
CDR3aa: CASRSGQGIGDGYTF
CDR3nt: TGCGCCAGCAGATCGGGACAGGGGATAGGAGATGGCTACACCTTC

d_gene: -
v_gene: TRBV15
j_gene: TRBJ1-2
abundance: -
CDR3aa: CATSRNRGEYGYTF
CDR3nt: TGTGCCACCAGCAGAAACCGGGGGGAATATGGCTACACCTTC

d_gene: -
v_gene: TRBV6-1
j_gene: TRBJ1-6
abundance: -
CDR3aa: CASSVTGANSPLHF
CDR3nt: TGTGCCAGCAGTGTGACAGGTGCTAATTCACCCCTCCACTTT

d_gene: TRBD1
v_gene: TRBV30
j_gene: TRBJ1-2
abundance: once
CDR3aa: CAWTQGQFYGYTF
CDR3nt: TGTGCCTGGACCCAGGGACAGTTCTATGGCTACACCTTC

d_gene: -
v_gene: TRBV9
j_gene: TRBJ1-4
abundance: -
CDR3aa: CASSEGGGRGKLFF
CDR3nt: TGTGCCAGCAGCGAAGGGGGGGGGCGGGGAAAACTGTTTTTT

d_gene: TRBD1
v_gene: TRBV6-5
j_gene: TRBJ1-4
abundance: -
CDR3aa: CASRTGARTNEKLFF
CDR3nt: TGTGCCAGCAGAACAGGGGCGAGGACTAATGAAAAACTGTTTTTT

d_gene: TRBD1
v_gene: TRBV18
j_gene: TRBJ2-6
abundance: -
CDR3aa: CASSRYRGETGANVLTF
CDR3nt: TGTGCCAGCTCACGCTACAGGGGGGAAACTGGGGCCAACGTCCTGACTTTC

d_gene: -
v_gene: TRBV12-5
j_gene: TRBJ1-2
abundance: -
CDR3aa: CASGSYRDSYGYTF
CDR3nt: TGTGCTAGTGGTTCCTACCGGGACTCATATGGCTACACCTTC

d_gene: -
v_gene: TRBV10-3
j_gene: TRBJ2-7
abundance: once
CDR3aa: CAISESPSGYEQYF
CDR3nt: TGTGCCATCAGTGAGTCACCGAGCGGATACGAGCAGTACTTC

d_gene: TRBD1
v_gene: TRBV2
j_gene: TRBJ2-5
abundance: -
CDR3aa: CASSEAELGGFKETQYF
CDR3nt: TGTGCCAGCAGTGAAGCGGAGTTAGGGGGCTTCAAGGAGACCCAGTACTTC

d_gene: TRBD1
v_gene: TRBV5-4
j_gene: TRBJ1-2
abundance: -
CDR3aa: CASRWDRGDGYTF
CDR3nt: TGTGCCAGCAGATGGGACAGGGGTGACGGCTACACCTTC

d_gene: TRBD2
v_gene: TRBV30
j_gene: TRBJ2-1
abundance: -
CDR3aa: CALAKRGSYNEQFF
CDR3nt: TGTGCTTTAGCGAAGCGGGGATCCTACAATGAGCAGTTCTTC

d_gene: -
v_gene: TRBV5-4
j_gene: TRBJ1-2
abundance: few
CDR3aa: CASSEGHRNYGYTF
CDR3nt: TGTGCCAGCAGCGAGGGACACCGCAACTATGGCTACACCTTC

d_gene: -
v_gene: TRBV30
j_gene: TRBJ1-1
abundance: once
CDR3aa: CAWSMGGGLLPFF
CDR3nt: TGTGCCTGGAGTATGGGGGGAGGGTTGTTACCTTTCTTT

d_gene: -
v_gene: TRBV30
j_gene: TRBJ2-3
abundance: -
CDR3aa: CAWSLRESDTQYF
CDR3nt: TGTGCCTGGAGTCTCCGGGAATCAGATACGCAGTATTTT

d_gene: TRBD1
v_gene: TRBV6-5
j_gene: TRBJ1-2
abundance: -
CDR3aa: CASSRDRESGYTF
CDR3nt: TGTGCCAGCAGTCGGGACAGGGAAAGCGGCTACACCTTC

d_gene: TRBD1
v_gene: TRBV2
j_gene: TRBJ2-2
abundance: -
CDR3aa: CASIIGTGTGELFF
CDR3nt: TGTGCCAGCATTATTGGGACAGGGACCGGGGAGCTGTTTTTT

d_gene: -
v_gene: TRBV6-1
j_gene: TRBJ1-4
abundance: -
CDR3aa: CASSARDSPVELFF
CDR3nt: TGTGCCAGCAGTGCTCGGGACTCTCCGGTGGAACTGTTTTTT

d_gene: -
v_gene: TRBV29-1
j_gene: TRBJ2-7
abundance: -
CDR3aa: CSVVEAHEQYF
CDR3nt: TGCAGCGTTGTGGAGGCCCACGAGCAGTACTTC

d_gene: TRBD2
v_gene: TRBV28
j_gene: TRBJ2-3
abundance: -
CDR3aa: CASSSREPGTDTQYF
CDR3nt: TGTGCCAGCAGTTCGCGGGAGCCCGGCACAGATACGCAGTATTTT

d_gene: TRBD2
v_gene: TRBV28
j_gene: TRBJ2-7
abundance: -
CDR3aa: CASSSAGGTQDEQYF
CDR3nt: TGTGCCAGCAGTTCTGCGGGAGGCACGCAGGACGAGCAGTACTTC

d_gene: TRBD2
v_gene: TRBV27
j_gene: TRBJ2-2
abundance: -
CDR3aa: CASSSYSGRARTGELFF
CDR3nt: TGTGCCAGCAGTTCATATAGCGGGAGGGCGAGGACCGGGGAGCTGTTTTTT

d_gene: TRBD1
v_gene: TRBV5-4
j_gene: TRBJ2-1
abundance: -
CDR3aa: CASSFDRVNEQFF
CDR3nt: TGTGCCAGCAGCTTTGACAGGGTCAATGAGCAGTTCTTC

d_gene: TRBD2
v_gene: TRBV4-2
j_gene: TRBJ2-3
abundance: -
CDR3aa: CASSHGLAGFTDTQYF
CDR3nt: TGTGCCAGCAGCCATGGACTAGCGGGTTTCACAGATACGCAGTATTTT

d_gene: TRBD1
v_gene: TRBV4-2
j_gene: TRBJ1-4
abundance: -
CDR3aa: CASSQASGTGDEKLFF
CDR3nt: TGTGCCAGCAGCCAAGCCTCAGGGACAGGAGATGAAAAACTGTTTTTT

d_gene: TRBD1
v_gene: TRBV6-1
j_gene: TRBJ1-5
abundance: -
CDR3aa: CASSPGGSGNQPQHF
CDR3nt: TGTGCCAGCAGTCCAGGGGGCTCAGGCAATCAGCCCCAGCATTTT

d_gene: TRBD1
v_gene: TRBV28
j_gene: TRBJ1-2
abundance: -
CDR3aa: CASSLSDRVYGYTF
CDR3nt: TGTGCCAGCAGTTTATCTGACAGGGTTTATGGCTACACCTTC

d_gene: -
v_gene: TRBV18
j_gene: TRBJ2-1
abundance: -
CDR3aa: CASSPSVMGTGAYNEQFF
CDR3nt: TGTGCCAGCTCACCTTCGGTGATGGGCACAGGAGCCTACAATGAGCAGTTCTTC

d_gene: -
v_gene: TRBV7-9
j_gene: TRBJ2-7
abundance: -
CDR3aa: CASSGYREPYEQYF
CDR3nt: TGTGCCAGCAGCGGATACAGGGAACCTTACGAGCAGTACTTC

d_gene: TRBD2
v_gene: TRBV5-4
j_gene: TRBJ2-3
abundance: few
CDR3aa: CASSGRLAGADTQYF
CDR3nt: TGTGCCAGCAGCGGGAGACTAGCGGGGGCAGATACGCAGTATTTT

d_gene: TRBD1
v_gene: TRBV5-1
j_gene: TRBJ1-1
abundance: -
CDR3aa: CASSGGRGDRGETEAFF
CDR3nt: TGCGCCAGCAGCGGGGGACGTGGGGACAGGGGAGAAACTGAAGCTTTCTTT

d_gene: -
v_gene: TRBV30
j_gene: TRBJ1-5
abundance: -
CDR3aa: CAWSPQGNQPQHF
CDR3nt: TGTGCCTGGAGTCCCCAGGGGAATCAGCCCCAGCATTTT

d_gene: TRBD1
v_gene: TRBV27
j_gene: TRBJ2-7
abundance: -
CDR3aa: CASSFTGAPPYEQYF
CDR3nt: TGTGCCAGCAGTTTCACAGGGGCCCCGCCCTACGAGCAGTACTTC

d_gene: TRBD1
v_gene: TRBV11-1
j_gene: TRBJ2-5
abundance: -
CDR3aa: CASSLRQGVEETQYF
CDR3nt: TGTGCCAGCAGCCTACGACAGGGTGTAGAAGAGACCCAGTACTTC

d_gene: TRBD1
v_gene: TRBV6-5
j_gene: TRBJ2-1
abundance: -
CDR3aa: CASSYSTGGNHEQFF
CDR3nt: TGTGCCAGCAGTTACTCGACAGGGGGCAACCATGAGCAGTTCTTC

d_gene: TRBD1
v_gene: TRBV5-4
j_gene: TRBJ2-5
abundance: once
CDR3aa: CASSSGQGGKTQYF
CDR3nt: TGTGCCAGCAGCTCGGGACAGGGGGGAAAGACCCAGTACTTC

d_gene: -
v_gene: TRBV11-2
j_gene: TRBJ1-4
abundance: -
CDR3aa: CASTGVREEKLFF
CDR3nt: TGTGCCAGCACCGGTGTAAGGGAGGAAAAACTGTTTTTT

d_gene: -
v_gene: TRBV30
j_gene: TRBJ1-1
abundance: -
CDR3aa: CAWTIGGNTEAFF
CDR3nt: TGTGCCTGGACCATAGGGGGGAACACTGAAGCTTTCTTT

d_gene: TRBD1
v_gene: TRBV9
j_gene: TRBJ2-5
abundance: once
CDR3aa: CASSDRGRETQYF
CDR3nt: TGTGCCAGCAGCGACAGGGGGCGAGAGACCCAGTACTTC

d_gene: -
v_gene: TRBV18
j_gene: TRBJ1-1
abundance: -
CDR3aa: CASSPPADLKEAFF
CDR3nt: TGTGCCAGCTCACCACCGGCGGATTTGAAAGAAGCTTTCTTT

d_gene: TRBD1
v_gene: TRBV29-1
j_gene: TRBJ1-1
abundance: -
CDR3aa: CSAKEQGASPAFF
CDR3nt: TGCAGCGCCAAAGAACAGGGGGCGAGCCCAGCTTTCTTT

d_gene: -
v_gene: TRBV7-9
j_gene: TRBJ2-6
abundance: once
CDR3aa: CASMRGANVLTF
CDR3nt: TGTGCCAGCATGCGCGGGGCCAACGTCCTGACTTTC

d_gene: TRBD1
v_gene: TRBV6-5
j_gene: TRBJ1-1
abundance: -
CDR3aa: CASSYDRDITEAFF
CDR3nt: TGTGCCAGCAGTTACGACAGGGATATCACTGAAGCTTTCTTT

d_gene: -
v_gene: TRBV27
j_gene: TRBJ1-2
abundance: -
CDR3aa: CASSLDGKLYGYTF
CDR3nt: TGTGCCAGCAGTTTGGACGGGAAGCTCTATGGCTACACCTTC

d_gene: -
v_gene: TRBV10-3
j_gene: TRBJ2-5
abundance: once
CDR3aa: CAISVGAGDMVETQYF
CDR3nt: TGTGCCATCAGTGTCGGAGCAGGGGATATGGTAGAGACCCAGTACTTC

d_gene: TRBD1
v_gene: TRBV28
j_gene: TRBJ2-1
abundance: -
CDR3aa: CASSTPGQGTNEQFF
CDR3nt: TGTGCCAGCAGTACCCCGGGACAGGGGACCAATGAGCAGTTCTTC

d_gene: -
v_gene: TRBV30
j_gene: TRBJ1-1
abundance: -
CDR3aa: CAWSVGTQSAEAFF
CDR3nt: TGTGCCTGGAGTGTCGGCACCCAGAGCGCTGAAGCTTTCTTT

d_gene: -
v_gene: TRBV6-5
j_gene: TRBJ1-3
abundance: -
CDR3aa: CASSRTVLNTIYF
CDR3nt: TGTGCCAGCAGTCGGACAGTGTTAAACACCATATATTTT

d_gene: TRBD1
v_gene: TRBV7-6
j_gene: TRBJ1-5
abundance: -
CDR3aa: CASSLGPRTGGNQPQHF
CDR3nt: TGTGCCAGCAGCTTAGGTCCCAGGACAGGAGGGAATCAGCCCCAGCATTTT